The T cell receptor (beta chain) described here comes from a study of shared clonotypes between healthy human individuals. Study information: Per donor, CD8 memory used one plate, CD8 naive used two, CD4 memory used three and CD4 naive used three. Notes on the study in general: A small donor pool kept down the genetic and exposure-history diversity that was represented.

The CDR3 loop spans 14 amino acids. Germline-derived CDR1 and CDR2 are LNHDA and SQIVND (reference sequence). Trimming took 9 bases from V and 5 from J; bases not matched to a gene: 9. With respect to this clone: Its antigen remains unknown.

Every subset had its genomic DNA shared out evenly among several immunoSEQ plates. Measured with immunoSEQ multiplex PCR; TCRdb has only the in-frame clones, and not every one. The sample records under 650,000 clones, 90% to 96% being singletons. This receptor was identified in a woman younger than 45 in good health. The J gene is TRBJ1-1, the V gene TRBV19, with 10 bases identical to TRBD1. Material for sequencing was naive CD4+ T cells sorted from blood. The subset was: CD45RA+ positively selected. As DNA, the CDR3 is TGTGCCAGCACCGAGACAGGGGGCTGGACTGAAGCTTTCTTT. Amino acids: CASTETGGWTEAFF.